These 24 T cell receptor beta chains were all obtained from the same sample, sequenced in a study of identical twins. Via MiXCR, TCRdb re-called the 5' RACE reads, giving one row per CDR3 protein. The sample has approximately 1.8 million distinct CDR3 sequences; under 35% are singletons. Material: cord blood. Receptor source: a newborn girl in good health.

This clonotype showed up many times. The chain has TRBV12-3 or TRBV12-4 and TRBJ2-3; 9 bases line up with TRBD2. V lost 8 bases and J lost 6; bases outside the gene matches: 6. This CDR3 has 13 amino acids. CDR3 loop: CASWTSVGDTQYF. CDR3 coding DNA: TGTGCCAGCTGGACTAGCGTAGGGGATACGCAGTATTTT.

This clonotype was counted only a few times. V is TRBV3-1 and J is TRBJ2-1; 7 nucleotides match TRBD1. This CDR3 region has 16 residues. V shed 1 base and J 0 bases; nucleotides not matched to a gene: 3. Germline V gene lookup returns CDR1 LGHDT and CDR2 YNNKEL (reference sequence). The DNA for the CDR3 is TGTGCCAGCAGCCAAGCGACAGGGAGCTCCTACAATGAGCAGTTCTTC. Translation gives CASSQATGSSYNEQFF.

This chain joins TRBV12-3 or TRBV12-4 and TRBJ2-3, with 12 bases that match TRBD2. This CDR3 comprises 17 residues. Trimming took 6 bases from V and 4 from J; bases not matched to a gene: 11. DNA of the CDR3: TGTGCCAGCAGGAATGTTCAGACTAGCGGGAGAGCAGATACGCAGTATTTT. Protein: CASRNVQTSGRADTQYF.

This clonotype has only a few counts. The V and J genes are TRBV6-5 and TRBJ1-2, with D possibly being TRBD1 (5 bases). CDR3 length: 16 amino acids. Trimming stripped 6 bases from V and 0 bases from J, with 17 bases between. CDR1 MNHEY and CDR2 SVGAGI come from the germline V gene. The CDR3 nucleotides are TGTGCCAGCAGCGCGGGTCCGGGGACGGCTAACTATGGCTACACCTTC. Encoded protein: CASSAGPGTANYGYTF.

The V call is TRBV5-1, the J call TRBJ1-4; D call uncertain. The CDR3 sequence is 13 residues long. The V gene lost 7 bases and the J gene lost 4 bases, with 11 bases spanning the gap. Germline assignment: CDR1 SGHRS and CDR2 YFSETQ. The CDR3 DNA follows: TGCGCCAGCTCGACGGAGAGTAATGAAAAACTGTTTTTT. Translated: CASSTESNEKLFF.

This clonotype was seen ten or more times. V is TRBV5-1 and J is TRBJ2-7; TRBD1 or TRBD2 may be the D gene (5 bases each). CDR3 length: 14 amino acids. The germline gives CDR1 SGHRS, CDR2 YFSETQ. V was shortened by 1 base and J by 0 bases, with 8 bases between the two germline ends. As DNA, the CDR3 is TGCGCCAGCAGCTTGCCAGGGAGCTCCTACGAGCAGTACTTC. It yields the protein CASSLPGSSYEQYF.

V gene TRBV24-1 combines with J gene TRBJ2-1; TRBD1 matches 7 bases. CDR1 is KGHDR, CDR2 SFDVKD, per germline. The trim removed 5 bases at V and 0 bases at J, leaving 18 bases unmatched. The CDR3 consists of 20 residues. The CDR3 DNA sequence: TGTGCCACCAGTGCTTTTCGGGACAGCCCCTCCACGAGCTCCTACAATGAGCAGTTCTTC. Its translation is CATSAFRDSPSTSSYNEQFF.

In its sample, this clonotype was seen a few times. The chain joins TRBV11-3 to TRBJ2-1, with D unresolved. Germline V gene lookup returns CDR1 SGHNT and CDR2 YENEEA. With 4 bases removed from V and 5 bases from J, the gap between germline ends came to 9 bases. CDR3 length: 13 residues. This CDR3 reads CASSYTLHNEQFF. The CDR3 DNA sequence: TGTGCCAGCAGCTACACTCTCCACAATGAGCAGTTCTTC.

This clonotype was seen repeatedly, ten times or more. The chain joins TRBV29-1 to TRBJ2-1; weak D call: TRBD2 (6 bases). This CDR3 has 13 residues. V gave up 8 bases and J gave up 3 bases, with 14 bases separating them. CDR1 and CDR2 (germline): SQVTM, ANQGSEA. In DNA form, the CDR3 reads TGCAGCCCTACTAGCATCCACTACAATGAGCAGTTCTTC. Protein sequence: CSPTSIHYNEQFF.

As regards this clonotype: This clone may be a read error of a much larger clone one base away. The chain is built from TRBV29-1 and TRBJ2-1; D is unclear. With the DNA end fitting TRBJ2-7 better, the J assignment may be wrong. Germline V CDR1 and CDR2: SQVTM, ANQGSEA. The CDR3 is 11 residues long. DNA of the CDR3: TGCAGCGTGTATCCGTACAATGAGCAGTACTTC. Its translation: CSVYPYNEQYF.

The chain recombines TRBV27 with TRBJ1-4; D possibly corresponds to TRBD1 (6 bases). CDR1 MNHEY and CDR2 SMNVEV come from the germline V gene (reference sequence). The CDR3 is made up of 15 amino acids. The V end was cut by 7 bases, the J end by 2 bases, with 14 bases between. The CDR3 region is CASNQGGTTNEKLFF. DNA of the CDR3: TGTGCCAGCAATCAAGGGGGGACCACTAATGAAAAACTGTTTTTT.

This clonotype was counted between two and nine times. The genes are TRBV12-3 or TRBV12-4 and TRBJ1-3; 8 positions match TRBD1. Trimming at V came to 1 base and at J to 3 bases, leaving 5 bases not matched to a gene. The CDR3 is made up of 16 amino acids. The CDR3, as DNA: TGTGCCAGCAGTTTAGAGGGAGGGACAGGTGGAAACACCATATATTTT. Its protein is CASSLEGGTGGNTIYF.

This clonotype was found a few times. The genes are TRBV29-1 and TRBJ1-5, with D unclear. Germline V gives CDR1 SQVTM, CDR2 ANQGSEA. The CDR3 sequence is 12 residues long. V lost 5 bases and J 4 bases, leaving 9 bases between the germline ends. This CDR3 is CSVRSGNQPQHF. In DNA form, the CDR3 reads TGCAGCGTTCGATCTGGGAATCAGCCCCAGCATTTT.

This clonotype was counted only a few times. This chain joins TRBV20-1 and TRBJ2-4; TRBD2 agrees at 7 bases. The CDR3 has 12 amino acids. J lost 9 bases, V lost 2 bases, and 4 bases had no gene match. The V gene's germline CDR1 is DFQATT and CDR2 SNEGSKA (reference sequence). This CDR3 reads CSARKSGGIQYF. CDR3 coding DNA: TGCAGTGCTAGAAAATCGGGGGGCATTCAGTACTTC.

The V gene is TRBV28, the J gene TRBJ2-2; D possibly corresponds to TRBD2 (6 bases). The germline gives CDR1 MDHEN, CDR2 SYDVKM. There are 15 residues in the CDR3. The V end was cut by 4 bases, the J end by 5 bases, with 14 bases between. The CDR3 region has the DNA TGTGCCAGCAGTTCTGGCGCGGGATGGACCGGGGAGCTGTTTTTT. Translation: CASSSGAGWTGELFF. The full variable domain, its missing parts supplied by reference TRBV28 and TRBJ2-2, is DVKVTQSSRYLVKRTGEKVFLECVQDMDHENMFWYRQDPGLGLRLIYFSYDVKMKEKGDIPEGYSVSREKKERFSLILESASTNQTSMYLCASSSGAGWTGELFFGEGSRLTVL.

The rearrangement uses TRBV11-2 and TRBJ1-1; D call uncertain. Per germline, CDR1 SGHAT and CDR2 FQNNGV. The ends were cut back, 4 bases at V and 0 bases at J, with 15 bases in the middle. This CDR3 is 16 amino acids long. This chain's CDR3 is CASSSLRGRMNTEAFF. CDR3 bases: TGTGCCAGCAGCTCCTTGCGGGGTCGAATGAACACTGAAGCTTTCTTT.

This rearrangement joins TRBV11-2 to TRBJ1-2; a weak D match, TRBD1 (5 bases). The CDR3 spans 12 residues. The ends were cut back, 5 bases at V and 7 bases at J, with 11 bases in the middle. Germline V gene data show CDR1 as SGHAT and CDR2 as FQNNGV. Written as DNA, the CDR3 is TGTGCCAGCAGCGCCCCAAGGGGTGGCTACACCTTC. Translation gives CASSAPRGGYTF.

V gene TRBV20-1 combines with J gene TRBJ2-7, with 11 bases that match TRBD1. CDR1 and CDR2 (germline): DFQATT, SNEGSKA (reference sequence). This CDR3 is built from 16 residues. With V trimmed by 0 bases and J by 2 bases, 6 bases remained unmatched. DNA for the CDR3: TGCAGTGCTAGAGATGGTCCGGGACAGGGGGCCTACGAGCAGTACTTC. This gives the protein CSARDGPGQGAYEQYF.

The chain has TRBV2 and TRBJ2-3, with D possibly being TRBD2 (6 bases). Germline CDR1 SNHLY, CDR2 FYNNEI. Trimming stripped 8 bases from V and 8 bases from J, with 14 bases between. This CDR3 is 12 amino acids long. CDR3 amino acids: CASGDSAATQYF. The CDR3 nucleotides read TGTGCCAGCGGGGACTCCGCAGCTACGCAGTATTTT.

This clonotype has just a few counts. This rearrangement joins TRBV4-1 to TRBJ1-5; 7 nucleotides line up with TRBD1. The CDR3 runs 14 residues. J lost 6 bases, V lost 3 bases, and 5 bases had no gene match. Germline values: CDR1 MGHRA, CDR2 YSYEKL. CDR3 loop: CASSQWTGRQPQHF. DNA of the CDR3: TGCGCCAGCAGCCAGTGGACAGGCCGTCAGCCCCAGCATTTT.

This clonotype was counted many times. The V gene is TRBV27, the J gene TRBJ2-7; 8 positions match TRBD1. CDR1 and CDR2 from the germline V gene are MNHEY and SMNVEV (reference sequence). CDR3 size: 13 residues. With 5 bases clipped from V and 2 bases from J, the junction kept 2 bases outside the gene matches. CDR3 sequence (DNA): TGTGCCAGCAGTCGGACAGGGCCCTACGAGCAGTACTTC. Its translation is CASSRTGPYEQYF.

The chain links TRBV4-1 to TRBJ1-6; unclear D gene. Germline V gene sequence: CDR1 MGHRA, CDR2 YSYEKL. Trimming pared 0 bases from V and 12 bases from J, leaving 9 bases between. This CDR3 region has 13 residues. The CDR3 loop is CASSQDGREPLHF. The CDR3 DNA reads as TGCGCCAGCAGCCAAGATGGCCGGGAACCCCTCCACTTT.

This clonotype was counted only a few times. This chain joins TRBV6-4 and TRBJ2-5; D perhaps matches TRBD2 (6 bases). V shed 2 bases and J shed 2 bases, with 18 bases lying between them. The germline CDR1 and CDR2 sequences are MRHNA and SNTAGT. This CDR3 has 17 residues. The CDR3 DNA is TGTGCCAGCAGTGACATAGCGGCGGGAAAGGGACAAGAGACCCAGTACTTC. Translation gives CASSDIAAGKGQETQYF.

In this sample, this clonotype turned up a few times. V and J are TRBV28 and TRBJ1-2, with 8 bases lining up with TRBD1. Per the germline V gene, CDR1 is MDHEN and CDR2 is SYDVKM. With V trimmed by 4 bases and J by 5 bases, 6 bases remained unmatched. CDR3 size: 14 residues. CDR3 amino acids: CASSSTGGRYGYTF. CDR3 sequence (DNA): TGTGCCAGCAGTTCTACAGGGGGGAGGTATGGCTACACCTTC.